This T cell receptor (beta chain) was found in a study of blood T cells in healthy people across ages. Study-level results: With naive T cell percentage, TCR beta diversity showed a strong correlation. A greater number of naive CD4+ cells and higher diversity distinguished long-lived donors from aged donors.

Concerning this clonotype itself: Its antigen is undetermined.

A sample-barcoded 5' primer and a J-beta primer mix were used in a second PCR of roughly 7 to 11 cycles. There were at least 3 million CDR3-containing paired-end reads obtained from each sample. MiXCR was run by TCRdb on the 5' RACE reads, yielding one entry per CDR3 protein. The sample carries about 780,000 distinct CDR3 sequences, roughly 46% recorded once. V trimming: 6 bases; J trimming: 4 bases; junction bases outside the gene matches: 12. CDR3 length equals 16 residues. The genes are TRBV12-3 or TRBV12-4 and TRBJ2-5; 9 positions agree with TRBD2. The source material was blood. The receptor comes from a man aged 80 or over in good health. DNA for the CDR3: TGTGCCAGCAGCCCTCTGGGAGCGGGAGGAGGAGAGACCCAGTACTTC. Translated, it gives CASSPLGAGGGETQYF.